The T cell receptor (beta chain) under discussion was sequenced for a study of blood T cells in healthy people across ages. The study, taken as a whole, reports: Naive and antigen-experienced cells were not separated, limiting conclusive comparison. Naive CD4+ cell counts and diversity both ran higher in long-lived than in aged donors.

V shed 1 base and J shed 3 bases, with 13 bases lying between them. Germline values: CDR1 SGHTA, CDR2 FQGNSA. The CDR3 spans 16 residues. Worth noting for this clonotype: Its matching antigen is unknown.

Every donor gave 9 to 10 milliliters of peripheral blood. Then a second PCR, running about 6 to 11 cycles, was carried out with a sample-barcoded 5' primer and a J-beta primer mix. TCRdb passed the 5' RACE reads through MiXCR, listing each CDR3 protein once. The repertoire includes hundreds of thousands of distinct CDR3 sequences, 49% of them detected once, and about 32% sits in the top ten. V and J are TRBV7-2 and TRBJ1-5, with D possibly being TRBD1 (6 bases). Sample: blood. This sequence was found in a woman aged 55-69 years in good health. The CDR3 DNA reads as TGTGCCAGCAGCTTAGTTAGTACAGGGCCCAATCAGCCCCAGCATTTT. Protein: CASSLVSTGPNQPQHF.